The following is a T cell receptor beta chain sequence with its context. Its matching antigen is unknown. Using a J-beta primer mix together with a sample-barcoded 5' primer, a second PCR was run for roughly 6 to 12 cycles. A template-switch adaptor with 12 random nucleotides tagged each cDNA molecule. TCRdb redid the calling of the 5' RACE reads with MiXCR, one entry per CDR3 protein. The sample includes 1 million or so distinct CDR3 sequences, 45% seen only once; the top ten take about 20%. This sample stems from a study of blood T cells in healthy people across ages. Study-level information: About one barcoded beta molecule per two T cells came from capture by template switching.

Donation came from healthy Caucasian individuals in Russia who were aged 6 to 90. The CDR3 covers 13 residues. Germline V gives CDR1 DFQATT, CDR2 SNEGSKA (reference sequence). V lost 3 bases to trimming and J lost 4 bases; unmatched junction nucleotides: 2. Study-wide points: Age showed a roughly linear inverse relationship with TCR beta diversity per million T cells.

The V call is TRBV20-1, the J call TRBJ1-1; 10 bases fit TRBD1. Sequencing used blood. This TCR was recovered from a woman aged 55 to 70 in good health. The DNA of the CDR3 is TGCAGTGCTAGGGGACAGGGGTTCACTGAAGCTTTCTTT. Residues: CSARGQGFTEAFF.